Listed here are 6 T cell receptor beta chains from one sample, sequenced in a study of cytomegalovirus exposure and HLA in healthy donors (dated by TCRdb to the late 2010s). Libraries were built with the immunoSEQ multiplex PCR assay. For the multiplex PCR, a mixture combining 60 forward primers for TCR Vbeta segments and 13 reverse primers for TCR Jbeta segments was used. As stored in TCRdb, this immuneACCESS dataset retains in-frame rearrangements with V and J assigned. A fraction of the clones does not appear; measured against another copy, unresolved V genes explain less than half of the discrepancy, and the remainder lacks a known reason. Within this sample are about 150,000 clones, with approximately 84% of them counted one time only. The ten largest clones represent approximately 6.8% of the sample. The sequenced material came from PBMCs. The origin of the receptors is a male donor in good health and CMV-seropositive.

The gene calls are TRBV5-1 and TRBJ2-5, with D possibly matching TRBD1 (6 bases). The CDR3 consists of 15 residues. Germline V gives CDR1 SGHRS, CDR2 YFSETQ. Trimming removed 0 bases from V and 4 bases from J, with 13 bases in between. DNA of the CDR3: TGCGCCAGCAGCTTGGCCCGTAGAGGGGGAGAGACCCAGTACTTC. It yields the protein CASSLARRGGETQYF.

The rearrangement links TRBV5-4 to TRBJ1-4; no firm D call. The CDR3 runs 16 residues. V lost 4 bases to trimming and J lost 4 bases, with 17 bases between them. The germline CDR1 and CDR2 sequences are SGHNT and YYREEE (reference sequence). Here the CDR3 reads CASSHLPTRYNEKLFF. Here the CDR3 DNA reads TGTGCCAGCAGCCATCTCCCTACCCGGTATAATGAAAAACTGTTTTTT.

V gene TRBV6-5 combines with J gene TRBJ1-5; D gene unclear. V was shortened by 0 bases and J by 6 bases, with 15 bases between the two germline ends. Germline CDR1 is MNHEY and CDR2 is SVGAGI. CDR3 length: 16 residues. The CDR3 region has the DNA TGTGCCAGCAGTTACTCCGGTGGGCGGGCCACTCAGCCCCAGCATTTT. The encoded protein is CASSYSGGRATQPQHF.

This chain joins TRBV4-2 and TRBJ1-1; a weak D match, TRBD1 (5 bases). The germline V and J ends were trimmed by 5 bases and 0 bases, with 10 bases remaining between them. CDR1 and CDR2 from the germline V gene are LGHNA and YNFKEQ. The CDR3 spans 14 residues. The CDR3 nucleotides are TGTGCCAGCAGCTCCAGGGCGATGAACACTGAAGCTTTCTTT. Translating it yields CASSSRAMNTEAFF.

The CDR3 reads CAWSVLGTGINEQYF. CDR3 DNA sequence: TGTGCCTGGAGTGTACTGGGGACAGGGATCAACGAGCAGTACTTC. The V and J genes are TRBV30 and TRBJ2-7; 9 bases agree with TRBD1. The CDR3 has 15 amino acids. CDR1 GTSNPN and CDR2 SVGIG come from the germline V gene (reference sequence). V was clipped by 0 bases and J by 5 bases; unmatched bases: 8.

The chain recombines TRBV4-3 with TRBJ2-3; 9 bases map to TRBD2. Germline V gene sequence: CDR1 LGHNA, CDR2 YSLEER. The length of the CDR3 is 17 residues. The junction had 9 bases not matched to a gene; V was cut back by 0 bases and J by 5 bases. CDR3 nucleotide sequence: TGCGCCAGCAGCCAAGATCTGGCGGGAGGGCCGGGAGATACGCAGTATTTT. Encoded protein: CASSQDLAGGPGDTQYF.